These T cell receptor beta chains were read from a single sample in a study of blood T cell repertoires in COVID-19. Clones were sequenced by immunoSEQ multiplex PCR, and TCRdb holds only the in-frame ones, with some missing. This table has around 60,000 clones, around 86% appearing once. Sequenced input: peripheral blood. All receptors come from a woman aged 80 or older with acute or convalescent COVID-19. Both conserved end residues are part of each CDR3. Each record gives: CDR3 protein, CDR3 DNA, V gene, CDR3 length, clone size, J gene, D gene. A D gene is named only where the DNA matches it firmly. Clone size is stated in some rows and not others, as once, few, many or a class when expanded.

CASSSGDYTGELFF TGCGCCAGCAGCTCGGGAGACTACACCGGGGAGCTGTTTTTT TRBV5-1 14 - TRBJ2-2 -
CASRQGTSPLHF TGTGCCAGCAGACAGGGTACTTCCCCCCTCCACTTT TRBV6-5 12 - TRBJ1-6 -
CASTPWGGSQETQYF TGCGCCAGCACTCCGTGGGGAGGATCCCAAGAGACCCAGTACTTC TRBV5-1 15 - TRBJ2-5 -
CASSRPGGAGVSEQYF TGTGCCAGCAGCCGGCCCGGGGGGGCGGGAGTTTCCGAGCAGTACTTC TRBV27 16 - TRBJ2-7 TRBD2
CAWRTLPGNTIYF TGTGCCTGGAGGACACTTCCTGGAAACACCATATATTTT TRBV30 13 - TRBJ1-3 -
CASSQDLYRLAFF TGCGCCAGCAGCCAAGATCTGTACAGGCTGGCTTTCTTT TRBV4-3 13 - TRBJ1-1 -
CASSQVDSHPNEQFF TGCGCCAGCAGCCAAGTAGACAGTCACCCCAATGAGCAGTTCTTC TRBV5-1 15 - TRBJ2-1 -
CASSRIGTSGVGTQYF TGTGCCAGCAGCCGAATTGGGACTAGCGGGGTGGGCACGCAGTATTTT TRBV5-4 16 - TRBJ2-3 TRBD2
CASSWLAGSSEQFF TGTGCCAGCAGTTGGCTAGCGGGGTCATCCGAGCAGTTCTTC TRBV2 14 few TRBJ2-1 TRBD2
CASNRESRNSPLHF TGTGCCAGCAACCGGGAAAGCCGAAATTCACCCCTCCACTTT TRBV25-1 14 - TRBJ1-6 -
CASSPGALNEQYF TGTGCCAGCAGTCCCGGAGCCCTCAACGAGCAGTACTTC TRBV16 13 - TRBJ2-7 -
CASRVRTSPSTDTQYF TGCGCCAGCAGGGTGCGAACTAGCCCTAGCACAGATACGCAGTATTTT TRBV5-1 16 - TRBJ2-3 -
CASSSPVTYEQYF TGTGCCAGCAGTTCCCCAGTCACCTACGAGCAGTACTTC TRBV28 13 - TRBJ2-7 -
CASSLASGGAYYEQYF TGCGCCAGCAGCTTGGCTAGCGGGGGGGCCTATTACGAGCAGTACTTC TRBV5-1 16 - TRBJ2-7 TRBD2
CASSVRLAGMSDTQYF TGCGCCAGCAGCGTACGACTAGCGGGAATGTCAGATACGCAGTATTTT TRBV5-1 16 once TRBJ2-3 TRBD2
CASSFGNNSPLHF TGTGCCAGCAGTTTCGGGAATAATTCACCCCTCCACTTT TRBV12-3/TRBV12-4 13 - TRBJ1-6 -
CASSLARTGGAGNYGYTF TGTGCCAGCAGCTTAGCGAGGACAGGGGGCGCGGGAAACTATGGCTACACCTTC TRBV7-6 18 - TRBJ1-2 TRBD1
CASWRREREAFF TGTGCCAGCTGGCGGCGGGAGCGTGAAGCTTTCTTT TRBV28 12 once TRBJ1-1 -
CASSFPNSGRNEQFF TGTGCCAGCAGTTTCCCCAATAGCGGGAGAAATGAGCAGTTCTTC TRBV27 15 few TRBJ2-1 TRBD2
CASSYEPGGVDEKLFF TGTGCCAGCAGTTACGAACCGGGGGGCGTTGATGAAAAACTGTTTTTT TRBV6-2/TRBV6-3 16 - TRBJ1-4 -
CASMLTVRGSPLHF TGTGCCAGCATGCTTACCGTTCGGGGGTCACCCCTCCACTTT TRBV25-1 14 - TRBJ1-6 -
CASSPVGNTIYF TGTGCCAGCAGCCCGGTTGGAAACACCATATATTTT TRBV6-5 12 - TRBJ1-3 -
CASSQDGGMDEQYF TGCGCCAGCAGCCAAGATGGCGGAATGGACGAGCAGTACTTC TRBV4-1 14 - TRBJ2-7 -
CASSWREARETQYF TGTGCCAGCAGCTGGCGGGAGGCCCGGGAGACCCAGTACTTC TRBV7-2 14 - TRBJ2-5 TRBD2
CASSFGLAGHNEQFF TGTGCCAGCAGCTTTGGGCTAGCGGGTCACAATGAGCAGTTCTTC TRBV11-3 15 - TRBJ2-1 TRBD2
CASSLGQGAGSPLHF TGCGCCAGCAGCCTTGGACAGGGGGCCGGTTCACCCCTCCACTTT TRBV5-1 15 - TRBJ1-6 TRBD1
CASSWYVRASNTEAFF TGTGCCAGCAGCTGGTATGTGAGGGCATCGAACACTGAAGCTTTCTTT TRBV5-6 16 - TRBJ1-1 -
CASSFGTGGAKNIQYF TGTGCCAGCAGCTTCGGGACAGGGGGTGCCAAAAACATTCAGTACTTC TRBV7-8 16 - TRBJ2-4 TRBD1
CASSLRGLTGSYNEQFF TGTGCCAGCAGTTTAAGGGGACTGACGGGATCCTACAATGAGCAGTTCTTC TRBV28 17 - TRBJ2-1 -
CASSQVKDGLNYGYTF TGTGCCAGCAGCCAAGTCAAGGACGGACTTAACTATGGCTACACCTTC TRBV3-1/TRBV3-2 16 - TRBJ1-2 -
CASSQVYRGKRNGYTF TGTGCCAGCAGCCAAGTCTACAGGGGAAAGAGGAATGGCTACACCTTC TRBV3-1/TRBV3-2 16 once TRBJ1-2 TRBD1
CASRGMVTSYEQFF TGTGCCAGCAGGGGTATGGTGACTAGTTATGAGCAGTTCTTC TRBV2 14 - TRBJ2-1 -
CASSQGLAGGPSSGTQYF TGTGCCAGTAGTCAGGGACTAGCGGGGGGACCATCCTCGGGTACGCAGTATTTT TRBV19 18 - TRBJ2-3 TRBD2
CASSPEKGRGAEQYF TGCGCCAGCAGCCCAGAAAAGGGAAGGGGCGCAGAGCAGTACTTC TRBV5-1 15 - TRBJ2-7 -
CASTDRDFAFREQFF TGTGCCAGCACCGACCGGGACTTTGCATTTCGTGAGCAGTTCTTC TRBV7-8 15 - TRBJ2-1 -
CASSPTGTGHSNQPQHF TGTGCCAGCTCACCAACAGGAACAGGGCATAGCAATCAGCCCCAGCATTTT TRBV18 17 few TRBJ1-5 -
CASSLGRGYGYTF TGTGCCAGCAGCTTGGGGCGGGGCTATGGCTACACCTTC TRBV7-2 13 - TRBJ1-2 -
CASRPTRNYGYTF TGTGCCAGCAGACCGACGAGGAACTATGGCTACACCTTC TRBV27 13 - TRBJ1-2 -
CASSATNPGTGGYNEQFF TGTGCCAGCAGTGCAACTAACCCCGGGACAGGGGGTTACAATGAGCAGTTCTTC TRBV27 18 - TRBJ2-1 TRBD1
CASSNRLVADTQYF TGTGCCAGCAGTAACCGACTAGTCGCAGATACGCAGTATTTT TRBV6-6 14 - TRBJ2-3 -
CASSLQGPNYGYTF TGCGCCAGCAGCTTACAGGGTCCTAACTATGGCTACACCTTC TRBV5-1 14 once TRBJ1-2 -
CASRPRDYQETQYF TGTGCCAGCAGACCCCGGGACTACCAAGAGACCCAGTACTTC TRBV6-1 14 - TRBJ2-5 -
CASSLVGSPLHF TGTGCCAGCAGCTTAGTCGGTTCACCCCTCCACTTT TRBV7-9 12 - TRBJ1-6 -
CASSLQLSTDTQYF TGTGCCAGCAGCTTACAACTTTCCACAGATACGCAGTATTTT TRBV7-8 14 - TRBJ2-3 -
CASKGPGTENSPLHF TGTGCCAGCAAGGGACCCGGGACAGAGAATTCACCCCTCCACTTT TRBV25-1 15 once TRBJ1-6 TRBD1
CASSYFADTGELFF TGTGCCAGCAGTTACTTTGCAGACACCGGGGAGCTGTTTTTT TRBV6-2/TRBV6-3 14 - TRBJ2-2 -
CASSFPGNTIYF TGTGCCAGCAGCTTCCCAGGAAACACCATATATTTT TRBV9 12 - TRBJ1-3 -